This TCR beta chain originates from a study of T cells in Graves' hyperthyroidism and ophthalmopathy. General study results and limits: Among clonotypes expanded in thyroid above 0.001, most were also found in blood.

CDR1 and CDR2 from the germline V gene are ENHRY and SYGVKD. This CDR3 contains 15 residues. Trimming pared 10 bases from V and 4 bases from J, leaving 19 bases between. The CDR3 regions of TCR beta were amplified from RNA transcripts. The TCR CDR3 was amplified in a first-round RT-PCR using the HTBI primer set. MiXCR, applied by TCRdb to the multiplex PCR reads, yields one record per CDR3 protein. This table has some 200,000 distinct CDR3 sequences, around a sixth appearing once. With regard to this clonotype: No antigen is known for it.

Clinical symptoms, serum thyroxine and TRAb, thyroid ultrasound and orbital computed tomography were used for the diagnoses. Out of over 7.5 ml of fresh peripheral blood came the PBMCs. Source material: blood. The TCR was taken from a woman aged 45-59 years with Graves' hyperthyroidism. The chain is built from TRBV10-3 and TRBJ1-4; D is uncertain. CDR3 bases: TGTGCCACCGGAGTAGGGATCGCTATTAATGAAAAACTGTTTTTT. It translates to CATGVGIAINEKLFF.